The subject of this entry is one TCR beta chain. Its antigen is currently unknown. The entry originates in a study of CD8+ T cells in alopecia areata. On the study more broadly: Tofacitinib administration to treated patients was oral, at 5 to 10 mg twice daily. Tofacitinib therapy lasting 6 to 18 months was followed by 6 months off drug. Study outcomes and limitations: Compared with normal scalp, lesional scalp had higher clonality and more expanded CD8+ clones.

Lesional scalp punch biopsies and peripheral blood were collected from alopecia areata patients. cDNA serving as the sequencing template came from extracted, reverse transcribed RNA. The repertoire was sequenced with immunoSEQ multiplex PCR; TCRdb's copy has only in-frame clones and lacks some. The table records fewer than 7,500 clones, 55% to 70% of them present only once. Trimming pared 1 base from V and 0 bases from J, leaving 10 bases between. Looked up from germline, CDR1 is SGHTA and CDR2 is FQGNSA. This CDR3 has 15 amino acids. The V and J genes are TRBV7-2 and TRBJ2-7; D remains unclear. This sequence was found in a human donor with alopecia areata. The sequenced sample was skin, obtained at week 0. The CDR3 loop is CASSLDPTFSYEQYF. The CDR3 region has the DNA TGTGCCAGCAGCTTAGATCCCACGTTCTCCTACGAGCAGTACTTC.